These 32 T cell receptor beta chains came from one sample sequenced in a study of blood T cell repertoires in COVID-19. Generated by immunoSEQ multiplex PCR, the TCRdb table keeps only in-frame clones and is missing some. The sample records roughly 95,000 clones, 82% being singletons. Sequenced material: peripheral blood. These receptors were taken from a man aged 80 or over with acute or convalescent COVID-19.

On this clone itself: One junction end does not reproduce the germline sequence, and a read error may be involved. The chain employs TRBV2 and TRBJ2-5; D not resolved. The V gene's germline CDR1 is SNHLY and CDR2 FYNNEI. The CDR3 is made up of 10 amino acids. CDR3 protein: CASSEETQYF. In DNA form, the CDR3 reads TGTGCCAGCAGCGAAGAGACCCAGTACTTC.

The V and J genes are TRBV19 and TRBJ2-7; TRBD1 aligns across 10 bases. J lost 1 base, V lost 3 bases, and 3 bases had no gene match. The CDR3 is made up of 15 amino acids. Germline CDR1 reads LNHDA; CDR2 reads SQIVND (reference sequence). In nucleotides, the CDR3 is TGTGCCAGTAGTATGGAGGGACAGGGGTCCTACGAGCAGTACTTC. Its protein product is CASSMEGQGSYEQYF.

V is TRBV5-4 and J is TRBJ2-1; D ambiguous. Trimming removed 5 bases from V and 6 bases from J, with 21 bases in between. The CDR3 runs to 16 residues. Per the germline V gene, CDR1 is SGHNT and CDR2 is YYREEE (reference sequence). CDR3: CASSQGTERSRNEQFF. In DNA form, the CDR3 reads TGTGCCAGCAGTCAAGGCACGGAGCGCTCCCGCAATGAGCAGTTCTTC. The full variable domain, its missing parts supplied by reference TRBV5-4 and TRBJ2-1, is ETGVTQSPTHLIKTRGQQVTLRCSSQSGHNTVSWYQQALGQGPQFIFQYYREEENGRGNFPPRFSGLQFPNYSSELNVNALELDDSALYLCASSQGTERSRNEQFFGPGTRLTVL.

CDR3 residues: CASSLDSGANQPQHF. In DNA form, the CDR3 reads TGTGCCAGCAGCTTAGATTCGGGTGCCAATCAGCCCCAGCATTTT. V and J are TRBV7-2 and TRBJ1-5, with D unclear. Germline lookup yields CDR1 SGHTA and CDR2 FQGNSA. The CDR3 spans 15 residues. The ends were cut back, 1 base at V and 3 bases at J, with 10 bases in the middle.

The rearrangement joins TRBV2 to TRBJ1-5; TRBD1 is a possible D gene (5 bases). Trimming removed 7 bases from V and 6 bases from J, with 13 bases in between. Germline V gives CDR1 SNHLY, CDR2 FYNNEI. There are 13 residues in the CDR3. CDR3 protein: CASMMGGSQPQHF. The DNA of the CDR3 is TGTGCCAGCATGATGGGGGGAAGTCAGCCCCAGCATTTT.

Worth noting for this clone: The same CDR3 also results from other DNA sequences found in this sample. The rearrangement joins TRBV5-6 to TRBJ2-7; D uncertain. V was trimmed by 0 bases and J by 2 bases, leaving 3 bases between them. In germline, CDR1 is SGHDT, CDR2 YYEEEE. The CDR3 is made up of 12 amino acids. The CDR3 DNA sequence: TGTGCCAGCAGCTTGGCGGCCTACGAGCAGTACTTC. Encoded protein: CASSLAAYEQYF.

The rearrangement uses TRBV5-1 and TRBJ2-1; 11 bases are shared with TRBD2. The CDR3 is made up of 15 amino acids. J lost 8 bases, V lost 0 bases, and 4 bases had no gene match. Germline assignment: CDR1 SGHRS and CDR2 YFSETQ. CDR3 in amino acids: CASSLVVAGGDEQFF. CDR3 DNA sequence: TGCGCCAGCAGCTTGGTGGTAGCGGGAGGGGATGAGCAGTTCTTC.

The chain combines TRBV19 with TRBJ2-7, with D hard to call. This CDR3 has 15 amino acids. Germline CDR1 LNHDA, CDR2 SQIVND (reference sequence). The V end was cut by 0 bases, the J end by 0 bases, with 9 bases between. The CDR3 DNA sequence: TGTGCCAGTAGTATAGATATGCTAAGCTCCTACGAGCAGTACTTC. Its protein is CASSIDMLSSYEQYF.

V gene TRBV10-2 combines with J gene TRBJ2-3, with D tentatively TRBD2 (5 bases). CDR3 length: 15 amino acids. Trimming took off 7 bases at V and 8 bases at J, with 22 bases between the two ends. The germline gives CDR1 WSHSY, CDR2 SAAADI. The CDR3 sequence is CASTKEGSLPGTQYF. CDR3 DNA: TGCGCCAGCACCAAAGAGGGCAGTTTACCCGGTACGCAGTATTTT.

The V gene is TRBV9, the J gene TRBJ2-1; TRBD1 aligns across 9 bases. The CDR3 length is 18 residues. Trimming took 0 bases from V and 7 from J; bases not matched to a gene: 14. Germline values: CDR1 SGDLS, CDR2 YYNGEE. The CDR3 loop reads CASSVDPSGTGLRNEQFF. The CDR3 DNA reads TGTGCCAGCAGCGTAGATCCCTCGGGGACAGGGCTAAGGAATGAGCAGTTCTTC.

J is TRBJ1-3 and V is TRBV6-5; 8 bases align to TRBD1. CDR3 length: 15 residues. V shed 2 bases, J shed 2 bases, and the junction held 2 bases outside the gene matches. Germline V gene data show CDR1 as MNHEY and CDR2 as SVGAGI. CDR3: CASSYLTGAGNTIYF. The CDR3 DNA is TGTGCCAGCAGTTACCTGACAGGGGCTGGAAACACCATATATTTT.

The gene calls are TRBV19 and TRBJ1-5; D is unclear. The CDR3 is 13 amino acids. The V end lost 5 bases, the J end lost 0 bases, and 5 bases lay between the germline ends. Germline V gene sequence: CDR1 LNHDA, CDR2 SQIVND (reference sequence). The CDR3 protein is CASSDISNQPQHF. The CDR3 DNA follows: TGTGCCAGTAGTGACATTAGCAATCAGCCCCAGCATTTT.

In regard to this clone: A read error may account for a junction end that differs from germline. This chain joins TRBV5-4 and TRBJ2-1; 10 nucleotides match TRBD2. This CDR3 contains 15 residues. The germline gives CDR1 SGHNT, CDR2 YYREEE (reference sequence). CDR3 in DNA: TGTGCCAGCACCTTGACTAGCGGGCCTTACAATGAGCAGTTCTTC. This encodes CASTLTSGPYNEQFF. The full variable domain, rest sourced from reference TRBV5-4 and TRBJ2-1, is ETGVTQSPTHLIKTRGQQVTLRCSSQSGHNTVSWYQQALGQGPQFIFQYYREEENGRGNFPPRFSGLQFPNYSSELNVNALELDDSALYLCASTLTSGPYNEQFFGPGTRLTVL.

The J gene is TRBJ1-4, the V gene TRBV3-1 (or the pseudogene TRBV3-2), with a tentative D call TRBD1 (6 bases). Germline CDR1 is LGHDT and CDR2 is YNNKEL (reference sequence). The ends were cut back, 3 bases at V and 6 bases at J, with 14 bases in the middle. This CDR3 contains 15 residues. CDR3 amino acids: CASSHSRGSDEKLFF. The CDR3 nucleotides are TGTGCCAGCAGCCACTCGAGGGGGTCCGATGAAAAACTGTTTTTT.

The chain has TRBV29-1 and TRBJ2-7; a possible D gene is TRBD2 (7 bases). The CDR3 extends over 12 amino acids. CDR1 and CDR2 (germline): SQVTM, ANQGSEA. Trimming shortened V by 6 bases and J by 5 bases, and 14 bases separated the two germline ends. For the CDR3, the DNA is TGCAGCGTCGGAGGGGGGGGAAACGAGCAGTACTTC. Translated, it gives CSVGGGGNEQYF.

V and J are TRBV12-1 and TRBJ2-2; TRBD2, the table's D call, lacks a check against the DNA. TRBV12-1 is a pseudogene locus. The CDR3 loop spans 9 amino acids. In nucleotides, the CDR3 is TGTGCCAGCCACCGGGGAGCTGTTTTT. Its translation is CASHRGAVF.

The chain carries TRBV19 and TRBJ1-5, with TRBD1 matching 8 bases. Germline loops: CDR1 LNHDA, CDR2 SQIVND (reference sequence). After removal of 1 base from V and 7 bases from J, the junction contained 3 bases not matched to a gene. The CDR3 sequence is 14 residues long. CDR3 nucleotides: TGTGCCAGTAGTATAGGGACAGGGAAACAGCCCCAGCATTTT. It encodes CASSIGTGKQPQHF.

The rearrangement uses TRBV12-3 or TRBV12-4 and TRBJ2-2; D remains unclear. Trimming shortened V by 5 bases and J by 8 bases, and 9 bases separated the two germline ends. The CDR3 loop spans 12 amino acids. CDR3 amino acids: CASSPLTGELFF. CDR3 DNA: TGTGCCAGCAGTCCACTCACTGGGGAGCTGTTTTTT.

The J gene is TRBJ1-5, the V gene TRBV5-6; the D gene is possibly TRBD1 (6 bases). The CDR3 is 13 residues long. The V end lost 6 bases, the J end lost 8 bases, and 15 bases lay between the germline ends. Germline CDR1 SGHDT, CDR2 YYEEEE. The CDR3 DNA reads as TGTGCCAGCACAAGAGACAGGCGGGAGCCCCAGCATTTT. It encodes CASTRDRREPQHF. The full variable domain, with the rest looked up from reference TRBV5-6 and TRBJ1-5, is DAGVTQSPTHLIKTRGQQVTLRCSPKSGHDTVSWYQQALGQGPQFIFQYYEEEERQRGNFPDRFSGHQFPNYSSELNVNALLLGDSALYLCASTRDRREPQHFGDGTRLSIL.

The chain has TRBV2 and TRBJ2-5; 7 bases are shared with TRBD2. Looked up from germline, CDR1 is SNHLY and CDR2 is FYNNEI. The CDR3 has 15 residues. J was trimmed by 4 bases and V by 3 bases; bases with no gene match: 8. Written as DNA, the CDR3 is TGTGCCAGCAGTGACTGGGAGGGGCAGGGAGAGACCCAGTACTTC. It specifies CASSDWEGQGETQYF.

This clone has only a few counts. The V and J genes are TRBV11-2 and TRBJ2-7; D uncertain. Germline loops: CDR1 SGHAT, CDR2 FQNNGV. This CDR3 is 13 amino acids long. V was trimmed by 1 base and J by 6 bases, leaving 10 bases between them. The CDR3: CASSLGRQAEQYF. The CDR3 DNA reads TGTGCCAGCAGCTTAGGTCGCCAGGCCGAGCAGTACTTC.

The chain recombines TRBV19 with TRBJ1-1; D is perhaps TRBD1 (6 bases). There are 17 residues in the CDR3. Trimming shortened V by 3 bases and J by 0 bases, and 17 bases separated the two germline ends. Germline loops: CDR1 LNHDA, CDR2 SQIVND (reference sequence). CDR3 sequence (DNA): TGTGCCAGTAGTATCGGGGGGGGCGAAATAATGAACACTGAAGCTTTCTTT. This codes for CASSIGGGEIMNTEAFF.

This clone was recorded a few times. The sample holds other DNA sequences that translate to the same CDR3. The chain combines TRBV11-3 with TRBJ2-3; the D gene is possibly TRBD1 (6 bases). Trimming cost V 8 bases and J 1 base, with 13 bases left between them. In germline, CDR1 is SGHNT, CDR2 YENEEA. CDR3 length equals 14 residues. The CDR3 sequence: CASGQGKGTDTQYF. Written as DNA, the CDR3 is TGTGCCAGCGGCCAGGGGAAGGGCACAGATACGCAGTATTTT.

CDR3 in DNA: TGTGCCAGCAGCTCGGGACTAGCGGGTCTTAATGAGCAGTTCTTC. As protein: CASSSGLAGLNEQFF. The rearrangement joins TRBV5-8 to TRBJ2-1, with 12 bases that match TRBD2. CDR3 length: 15 amino acids. V trimming: 3 bases; J trimming: 7 bases; junction bases outside the gene matches: 5. Germline CDR1 reads SGHTS; CDR2 reads YDEGEE.

The rearrangement links TRBV19 to TRBJ1-4, with 7 bases identical to TRBD1. Germline trimming cut 4 bases from V and 0 bases from J; bases unmatched to any gene: 2. This CDR3 is built from 15 residues. Germline V CDR1 and CDR2: LNHDA, SQIVND (reference sequence). The CDR3 protein is CASSRQGATNEKLFF. CDR3 bases: TGTGCCAGTAGTAGGCAGGGGGCAACTAATGAAAAACTGTTTTTT.

The gene calls are TRBV7-8 and TRBJ1-5, with 9 nucleotides matching TRBD1. The J segment lost 0 bases and the V segment lost 3 bases, leaving 6 bases of the junction unmatched. Per germline, CDR1 SGHVS and CDR2 FQNEAQ. The CDR3 extends over 17 amino acids. For the CDR3, the DNA is TGTGCCAGCAGCTTCGGCGGGACAGGGTTTAGCAATCAGCCCCAGCATTTT. This gives the protein CASSFGGTGFSNQPQHF.

The rearrangement uses TRBV27 and TRBJ2-7, with 7 bases that match TRBD1. The CDR3 loop spans 15 amino acids. The junction had 6 bases not matched to a gene; V was cut back by 4 bases and J by 0 bases. CDR1 and CDR2 (germline): MNHEY, SMNVEV (reference sequence). The CDR3 is CASSSTGTVSYEQYF. CDR3 in DNA: TGTGCCAGCAGTTCGACCGGGACAGTCTCCTACGAGCAGTACTTC.

The V call is TRBV6-5, the J call TRBJ2-1; D gene uncertain. V lost 2 bases, J lost 0 bases, and 8 bases lay in between. The CDR3 runs to 15 residues. CDR1 and CDR2 (germline): MNHEY, SVGAGI. This chain's CDR3 is CASSYNYGSYNEQFF. CDR3 sequence (DNA): TGTGCCAGCAGTTACAACTACGGCTCCTACAATGAGCAGTTCTTC.

CDR3 DNA sequence: TGTGCCAGCAGCCGGGGGACAGGGTACGAGCAGTACTTC. Translation: CASSRGTGYEQYF. This chain links TRBV7-2 with TRBJ2-7; 9 nucleotides line up with TRBD1. Germline CDR1 and CDR2: SGHTA and FQGNSA. V was clipped by 5 bases and J by 4 bases; unmatched bases: 3. The CDR3 is 13 residues long. The entire variable domain, with the rest obtained from reference TRBV7-2 and TRBJ2-7, is as follows: GAGVSQSPSNKVTEKGKDVELRCDPISGHTALYWYRQSLGQGLEFLIYFQGNSAPDKSGLPSDRFSAERTGGSVSTLTIQRTQQEDSAVYLCASSRGTGYEQYFGPGTRLTVT.

The J gene is TRBJ1-2, the V gene TRBV28, with 7 bases matching TRBD1. Per germline, CDR1 MDHEN and CDR2 SYDVKM. V gave up 5 bases and J gave up 8 bases; unmatched junction bases: 5. The CDR3 consists of 12 residues. CDR3 nucleotide sequence: TGTGCCAGCAGTCCGACAGGGAAGGGCTACACCTTC. Its protein is CASSPTGKGYTF.

The rearrangement uses TRBV15 and TRBJ1-2, with D possibly being TRBD1 (6 bases). V lost 2 bases and J lost 5, with 15 bases in between. CDR1 and CDR2 (germline): LNHNV, YYDKDF (reference sequence). This CDR3 region has 15 residues. The CDR3 loop reads CATSRPGTTKYGYTF. In nucleotides, the CDR3 is TGTGCCACCAGCAGACCCGGGACAACCAAGTATGGCTACACCTTC. The full variable domain, completed using reference TRBV15 and TRBJ1-2, is DAMVIQNPRYQVTQFGKPVTLSCSQTLNHNVMYWYQQKSSQAPKLLFHYYDKDFNNEADTPDNFQSRRPNTSFCFLDIRSPGLGDTAMYLCATSRPGTTKYGYTFGSGTRLTVV.

The table lists this clone with a count of one. J is TRBJ2-2 and V is TRBV11-3; 9 bases agree with TRBD2. This CDR3 has 16 residues. Germline loops: CDR1 SGHNT, CDR2 YENEEA. With 6 bases clipped from V and 2 bases from J, the junction kept 7 bases outside the gene matches. The CDR3 bases are TGTGCCAGCAGACGCGGACTAGCGAGAAACACCGGGGAGCTGTTTTTT. Protein: CASRRGLARNTGELFF.